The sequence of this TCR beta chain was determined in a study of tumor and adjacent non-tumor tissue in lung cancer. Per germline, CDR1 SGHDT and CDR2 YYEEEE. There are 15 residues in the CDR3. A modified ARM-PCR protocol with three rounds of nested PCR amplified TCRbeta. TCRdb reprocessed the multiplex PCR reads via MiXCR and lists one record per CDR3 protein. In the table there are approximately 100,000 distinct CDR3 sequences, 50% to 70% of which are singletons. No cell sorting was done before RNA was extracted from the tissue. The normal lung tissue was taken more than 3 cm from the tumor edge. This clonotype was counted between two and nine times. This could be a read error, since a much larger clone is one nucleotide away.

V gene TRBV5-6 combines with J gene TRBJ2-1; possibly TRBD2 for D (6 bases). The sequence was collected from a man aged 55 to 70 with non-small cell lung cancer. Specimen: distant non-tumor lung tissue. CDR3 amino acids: CANSLVGRTNNEQFF. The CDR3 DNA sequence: TGTGCCAACAGCTTGGTAGGGCGGACTAACAATGAGCAGTTCTTC.